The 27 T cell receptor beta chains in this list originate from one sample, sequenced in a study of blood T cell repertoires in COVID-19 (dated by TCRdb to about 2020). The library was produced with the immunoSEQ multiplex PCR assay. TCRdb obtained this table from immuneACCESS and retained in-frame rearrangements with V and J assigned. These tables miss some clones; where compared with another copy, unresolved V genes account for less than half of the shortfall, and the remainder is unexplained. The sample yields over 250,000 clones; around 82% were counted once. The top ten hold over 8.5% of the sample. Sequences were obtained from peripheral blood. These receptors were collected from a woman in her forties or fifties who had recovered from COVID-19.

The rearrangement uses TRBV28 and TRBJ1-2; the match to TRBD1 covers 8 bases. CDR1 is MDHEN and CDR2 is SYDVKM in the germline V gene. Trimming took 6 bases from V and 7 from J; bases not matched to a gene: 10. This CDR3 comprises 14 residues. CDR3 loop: CASSSTDRVGGYTF. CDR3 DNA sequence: TGTGCCAGCAGCTCCACGGACAGGGTGGGTGGCTACACCTTC.

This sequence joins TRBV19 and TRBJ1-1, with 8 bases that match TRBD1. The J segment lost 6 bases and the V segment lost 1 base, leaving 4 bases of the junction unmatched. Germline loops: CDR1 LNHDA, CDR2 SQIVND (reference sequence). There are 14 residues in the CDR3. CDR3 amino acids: CASSIGQGYPEAFF. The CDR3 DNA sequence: TGTGCCAGTAGTATAGGACAGGGGTACCCTGAAGCTTTCTTT.

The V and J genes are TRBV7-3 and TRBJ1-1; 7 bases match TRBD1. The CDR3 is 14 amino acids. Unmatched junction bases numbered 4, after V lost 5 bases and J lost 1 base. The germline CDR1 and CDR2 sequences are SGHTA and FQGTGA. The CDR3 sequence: CASSPQGGNTEAFF. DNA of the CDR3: TGTGCCAGCAGCCCCCAGGGGGGGAACACTGAAGCTTTCTTT.

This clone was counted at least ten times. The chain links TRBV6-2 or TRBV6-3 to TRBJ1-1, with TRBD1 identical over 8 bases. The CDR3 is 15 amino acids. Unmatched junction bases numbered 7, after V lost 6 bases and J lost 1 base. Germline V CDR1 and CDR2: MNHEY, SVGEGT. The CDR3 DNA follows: TGTGCCAGCAGCTTCATCGGACAGGGGAACACTGAAGCTTTCTTT. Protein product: CASSFIGQGNTEAFF.

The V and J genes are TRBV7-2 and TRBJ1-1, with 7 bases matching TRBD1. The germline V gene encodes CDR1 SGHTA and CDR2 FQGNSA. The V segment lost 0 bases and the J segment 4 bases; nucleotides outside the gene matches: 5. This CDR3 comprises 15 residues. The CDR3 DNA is TGTGCCAGCAGCTTAGCGGACAGGTTGGGCACTGAAGCTTTCTTT. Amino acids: CASSLADRLGTEAFF.

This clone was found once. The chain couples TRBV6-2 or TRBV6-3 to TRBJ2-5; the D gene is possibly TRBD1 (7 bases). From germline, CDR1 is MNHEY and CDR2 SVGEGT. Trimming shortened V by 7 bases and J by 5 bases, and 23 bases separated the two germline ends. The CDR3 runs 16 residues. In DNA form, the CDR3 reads TGTGCCAGCATCCCTCGCCAGGGGGGTTCGTTGGAGACCCAGTACTTC. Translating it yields CASIPRQGGSLETQYF.

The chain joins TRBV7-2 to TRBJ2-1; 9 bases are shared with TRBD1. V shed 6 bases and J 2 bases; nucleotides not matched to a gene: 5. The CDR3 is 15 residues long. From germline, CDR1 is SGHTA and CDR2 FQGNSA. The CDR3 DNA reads TGTGCCAGCAGGCCTACAGGGGGCGCCTACAATGAGCAGTTCTTC. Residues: CASRPTGGAYNEQFF.

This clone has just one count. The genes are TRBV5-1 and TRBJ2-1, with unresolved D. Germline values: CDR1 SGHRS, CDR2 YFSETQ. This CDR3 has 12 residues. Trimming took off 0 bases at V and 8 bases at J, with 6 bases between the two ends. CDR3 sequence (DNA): TGCGCCAGCAGCTTGGCCCTCGATGAGCAGTTCTTC. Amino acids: CASSLALDEQFF.

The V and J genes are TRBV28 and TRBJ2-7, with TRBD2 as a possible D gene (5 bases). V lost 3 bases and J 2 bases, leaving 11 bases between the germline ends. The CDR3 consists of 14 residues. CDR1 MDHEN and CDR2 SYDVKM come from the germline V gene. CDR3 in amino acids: CASSFVARPYEQYF. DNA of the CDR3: TGTGCCAGCAGTTTTGTAGCGCGACCCTACGAGCAGTACTTC.

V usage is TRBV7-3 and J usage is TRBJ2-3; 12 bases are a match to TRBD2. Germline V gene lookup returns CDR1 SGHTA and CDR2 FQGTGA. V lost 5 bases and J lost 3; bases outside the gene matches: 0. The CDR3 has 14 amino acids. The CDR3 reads CASSGLAGTDTQYF. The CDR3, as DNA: TGTGCCAGCAGCGGACTAGCGGGAACAGATACGCAGTATTTT.

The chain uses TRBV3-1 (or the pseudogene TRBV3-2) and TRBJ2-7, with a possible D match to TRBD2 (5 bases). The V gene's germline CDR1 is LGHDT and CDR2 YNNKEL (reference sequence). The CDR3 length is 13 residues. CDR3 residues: CASGALNPYEQYF. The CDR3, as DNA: TGTGCGAGCGGTGCCCTAAACCCCTACGAGCAGTACTTC.

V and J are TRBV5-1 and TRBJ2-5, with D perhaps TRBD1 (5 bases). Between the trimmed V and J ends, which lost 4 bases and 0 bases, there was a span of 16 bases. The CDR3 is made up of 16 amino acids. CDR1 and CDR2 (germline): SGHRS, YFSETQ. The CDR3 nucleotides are TGCGCCAGCAGCCCCCATGGCAGGGTAGACCAAGAGACCCAGTACTTC. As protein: CASSPHGRVDQETQYF. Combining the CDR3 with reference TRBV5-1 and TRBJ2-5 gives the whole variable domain KAGVTQTPRYLIKTRGQQVTLSCSPISGHRSVSWYQQTPGQGLQFLFEYFSETQRNKGNFPGRFSGRQFSNSRSEMNVSTLELGDSALYLCASSPHGRVDQETQYFGPGTRLLVL.

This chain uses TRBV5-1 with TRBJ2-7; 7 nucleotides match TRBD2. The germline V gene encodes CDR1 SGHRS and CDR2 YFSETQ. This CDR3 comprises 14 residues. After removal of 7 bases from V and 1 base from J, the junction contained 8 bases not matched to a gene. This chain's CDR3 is CASGAGVPSYEQYF. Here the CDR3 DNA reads TGCGCCAGCGGGGCGGGGGTGCCTTCCTACGAGCAGTACTTC.

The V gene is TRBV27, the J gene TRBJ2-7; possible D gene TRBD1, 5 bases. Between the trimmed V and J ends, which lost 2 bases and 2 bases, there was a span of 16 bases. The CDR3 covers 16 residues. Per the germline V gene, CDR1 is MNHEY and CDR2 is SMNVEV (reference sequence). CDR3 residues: CASSLDGAGPTYEQYF. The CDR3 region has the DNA TGTGCCAGCAGTTTAGATGGGGCAGGGCCGACCTACGAGCAGTACTTC.

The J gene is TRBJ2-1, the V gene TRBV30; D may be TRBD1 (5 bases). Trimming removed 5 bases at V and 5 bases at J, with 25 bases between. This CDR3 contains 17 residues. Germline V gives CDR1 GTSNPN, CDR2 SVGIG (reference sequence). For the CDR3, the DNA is TGTGCCTGGTCCCCTGCACAAGTCCTACAGGTGCACAATGAGCAGTTCTTC. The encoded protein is CAWSPAQVLQVHNEQFF.

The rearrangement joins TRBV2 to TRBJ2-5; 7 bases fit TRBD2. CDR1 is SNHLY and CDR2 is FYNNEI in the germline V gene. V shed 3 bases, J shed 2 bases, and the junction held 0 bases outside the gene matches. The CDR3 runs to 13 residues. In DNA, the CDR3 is TGTGCCAGCAGTGAGCGGGGGCAAGAGACCCAGTACTTC. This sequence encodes CASSERGQETQYF.

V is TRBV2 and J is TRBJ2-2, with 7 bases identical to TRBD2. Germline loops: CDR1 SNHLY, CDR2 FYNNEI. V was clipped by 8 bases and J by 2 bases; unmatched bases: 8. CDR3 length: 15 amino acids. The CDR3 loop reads CASLWGRGNTGELFF. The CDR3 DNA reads TGTGCCAGCCTGTGGGGGAGGGGTAACACCGGGGAGCTGTTTTTT.

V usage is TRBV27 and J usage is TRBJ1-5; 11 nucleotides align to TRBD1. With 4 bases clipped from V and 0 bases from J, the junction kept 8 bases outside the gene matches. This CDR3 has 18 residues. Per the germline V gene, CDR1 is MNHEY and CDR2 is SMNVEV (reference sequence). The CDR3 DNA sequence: TGTGCCAGCAGTTGGGGGACAGGGGGAGCGGATAGCAATCAGCCCCAGCATTTT. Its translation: CASSWGTGGADSNQPQHF.

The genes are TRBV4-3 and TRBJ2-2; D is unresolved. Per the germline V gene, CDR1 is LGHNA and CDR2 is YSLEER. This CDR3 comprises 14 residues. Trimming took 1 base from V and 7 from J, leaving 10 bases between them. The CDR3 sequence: CASSQVALSGELFF. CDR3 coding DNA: TGCGCCAGCAGCCAAGTAGCTTTGAGCGGGGAGCTGTTTTTT.

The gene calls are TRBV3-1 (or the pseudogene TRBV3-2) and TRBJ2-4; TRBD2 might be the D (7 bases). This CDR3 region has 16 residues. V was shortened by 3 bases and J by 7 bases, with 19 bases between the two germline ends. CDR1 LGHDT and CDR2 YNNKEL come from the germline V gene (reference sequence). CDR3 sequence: CASSHNPGEGGNIQYF. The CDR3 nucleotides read TGTGCCAGCAGCCACAATCCAGGGGAGGGGGGGAACATTCAGTACTTC.

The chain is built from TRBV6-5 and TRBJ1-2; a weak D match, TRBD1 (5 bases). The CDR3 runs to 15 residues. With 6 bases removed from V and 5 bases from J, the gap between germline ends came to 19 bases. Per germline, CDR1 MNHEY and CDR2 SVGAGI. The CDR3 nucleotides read TGTGCCAGCAGCTCCGGAGGGCAGGGAGGGTATGGCTACACCTTC. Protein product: CASSSGGQGGYGYTF.

CDR3 DNA: TGCGCCAGCAGCTTAGAATCCGGGACAGTTCGATTGTACGAGCAGTACTTC. It is translated as CASSLESGTVRLYEQYF. This chain links TRBV5-1 with TRBJ2-7; 7 bases are shared with TRBD1. Germline V gives CDR1 SGHRS, CDR2 YFSETQ. Germline trimming cut 2 bases from V and 4 bases from J; bases unmatched to any gene: 15. The CDR3 runs to 17 residues.

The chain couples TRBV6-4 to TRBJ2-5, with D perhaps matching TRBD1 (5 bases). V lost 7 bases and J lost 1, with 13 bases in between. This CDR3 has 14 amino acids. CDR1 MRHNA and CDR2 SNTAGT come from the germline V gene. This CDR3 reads CASTRGTGQETQYF. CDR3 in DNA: TGTGCCAGCACCCGAGGTACAGGCCAAGAGACCCAGTACTTC.

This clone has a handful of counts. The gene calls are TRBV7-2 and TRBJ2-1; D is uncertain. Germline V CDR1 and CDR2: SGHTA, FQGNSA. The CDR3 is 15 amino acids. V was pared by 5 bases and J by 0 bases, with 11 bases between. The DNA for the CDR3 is TGTGCCAGCAGCCCCTCGATGAGCTCCTACAATGAGCAGTTCTTC. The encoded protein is CASSPSMSSYNEQFF. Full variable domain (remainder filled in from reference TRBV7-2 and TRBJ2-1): GAGVSQSPSNKVTEKGKDVELRCDPISGHTALYWYRQSLGQGLEFLIYFQGNSAPDKSGLPSDRFSAERTGGSVSTLTIQRTQQEDSAVYLCASSPSMSSYNEQFFGPGTRLTVL.

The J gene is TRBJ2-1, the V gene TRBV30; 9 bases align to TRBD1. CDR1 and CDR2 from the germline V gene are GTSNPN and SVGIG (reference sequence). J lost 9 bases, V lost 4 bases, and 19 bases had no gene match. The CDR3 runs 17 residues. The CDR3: CAWTAKGGQGWLGEQFF. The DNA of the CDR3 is TGTGCCTGGACGGCTAAAGGGGGACAGGGTTGGCTCGGTGAGCAGTTCTTC.

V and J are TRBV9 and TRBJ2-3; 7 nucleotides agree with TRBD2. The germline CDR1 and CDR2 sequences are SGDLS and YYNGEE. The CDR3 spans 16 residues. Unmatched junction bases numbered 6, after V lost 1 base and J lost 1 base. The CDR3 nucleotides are TGTGCCAGCAGCGTAATGGGGAGCGGGGGCACAGATACGCAGTATTTT. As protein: CASSVMGSGGTDTQYF.

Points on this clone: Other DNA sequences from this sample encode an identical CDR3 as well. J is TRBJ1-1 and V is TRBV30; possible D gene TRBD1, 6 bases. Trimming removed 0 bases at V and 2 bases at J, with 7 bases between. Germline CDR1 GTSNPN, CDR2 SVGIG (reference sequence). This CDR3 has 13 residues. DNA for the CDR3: TGTGCCTGGAGTGTACAGGGAAACACTGAAGCTTTCTTT. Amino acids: CAWSVQGNTEAFF.